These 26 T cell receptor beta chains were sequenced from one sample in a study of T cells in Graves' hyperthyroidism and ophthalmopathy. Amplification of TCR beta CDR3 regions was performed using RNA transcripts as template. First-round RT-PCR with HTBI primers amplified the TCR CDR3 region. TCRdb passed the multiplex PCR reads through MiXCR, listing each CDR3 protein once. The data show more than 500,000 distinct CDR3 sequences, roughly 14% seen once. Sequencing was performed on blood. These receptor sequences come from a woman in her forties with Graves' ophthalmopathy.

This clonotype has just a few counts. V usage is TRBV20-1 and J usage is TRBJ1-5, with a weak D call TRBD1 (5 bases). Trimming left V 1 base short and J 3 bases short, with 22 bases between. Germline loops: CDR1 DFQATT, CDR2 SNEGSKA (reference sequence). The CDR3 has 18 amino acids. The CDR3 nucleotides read TGCAGTGCTAGAGCCACTTTTAGGGTCGGGGGACCCAATCAGCCCCAGCATTTT. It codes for CSARATFRVGGPNQPQHF.

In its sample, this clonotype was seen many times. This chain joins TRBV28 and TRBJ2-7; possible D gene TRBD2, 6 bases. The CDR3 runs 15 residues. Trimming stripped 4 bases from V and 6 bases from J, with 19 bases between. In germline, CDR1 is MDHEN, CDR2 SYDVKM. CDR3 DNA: TGTGCCAGCAGTTCCCCCGTGGAGGGAGATGGCGAGCAGTACTTC. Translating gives CASSSPVEGDGEQYF.

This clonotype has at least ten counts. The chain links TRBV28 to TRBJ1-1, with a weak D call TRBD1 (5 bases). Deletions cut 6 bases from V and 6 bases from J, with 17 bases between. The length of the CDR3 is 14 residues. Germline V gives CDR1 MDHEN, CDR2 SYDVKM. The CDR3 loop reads CASSKPGPLAEAFF. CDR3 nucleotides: TGTGCCAGCAGCAAACCGGGGCCTCTGGCTGAAGCTTTCTTT.

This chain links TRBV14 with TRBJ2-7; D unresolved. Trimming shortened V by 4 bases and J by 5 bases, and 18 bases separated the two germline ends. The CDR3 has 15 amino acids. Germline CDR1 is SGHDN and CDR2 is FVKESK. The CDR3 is CASSRSTNERHEQYF. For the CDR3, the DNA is TGTGCCAGCAGCCGATCGACCAATGAGCGCCACGAGCAGTACTTC.

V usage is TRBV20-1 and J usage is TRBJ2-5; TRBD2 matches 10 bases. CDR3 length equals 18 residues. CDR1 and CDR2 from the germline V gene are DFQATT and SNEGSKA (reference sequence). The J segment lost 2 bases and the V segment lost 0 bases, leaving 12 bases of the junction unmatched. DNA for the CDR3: TGCAGTGCTAGAGATCCGACAGCCGGGACTAGCGCTCAAGAGACCCAGTACTTC. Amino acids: CSARDPTAGTSAQETQYF.

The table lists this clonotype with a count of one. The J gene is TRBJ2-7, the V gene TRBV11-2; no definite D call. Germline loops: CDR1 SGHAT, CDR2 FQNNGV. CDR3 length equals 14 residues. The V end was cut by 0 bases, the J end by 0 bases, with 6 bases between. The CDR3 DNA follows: TGTGCCAGCAGCTTAGAAGGCCTCTCCTACGAGCAGTACTTC. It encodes CASSLEGLSYEQYF.

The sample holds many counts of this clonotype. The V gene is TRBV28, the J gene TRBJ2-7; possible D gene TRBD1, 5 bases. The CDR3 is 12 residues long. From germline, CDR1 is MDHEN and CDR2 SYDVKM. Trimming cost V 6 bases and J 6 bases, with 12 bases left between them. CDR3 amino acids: CASREKGLEQYF. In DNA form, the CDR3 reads TGTGCCAGCAGGGAGAAGGGGCTCGAGCAGTACTTC. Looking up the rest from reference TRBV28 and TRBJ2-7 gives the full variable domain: DVKVTQSSRYLVKRTGEKVFLECVQDMDHENMFWYRQDPGLGLRLIYFSYDVKMKEKGDIPEGYSVSREKKERFSLILESASTNQTSMYLCASREKGLEQYFGPGTRLTVT.

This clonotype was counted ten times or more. The DNA of the CDR3 is TGCGCCAGCAGGCCCTTACAGGGTAAGAACACTGAAGCTTTCTTT. Protein: CASRPLQGKNTEAFF. This sequence joins TRBV5-1 and TRBJ1-1; possibly TRBD1 for D (6 bases). This CDR3 contains 15 residues. From germline, CDR1 is SGHRS and CDR2 YFSETQ. Trimming pared 5 bases from V and 1 base from J, leaving 15 bases between.

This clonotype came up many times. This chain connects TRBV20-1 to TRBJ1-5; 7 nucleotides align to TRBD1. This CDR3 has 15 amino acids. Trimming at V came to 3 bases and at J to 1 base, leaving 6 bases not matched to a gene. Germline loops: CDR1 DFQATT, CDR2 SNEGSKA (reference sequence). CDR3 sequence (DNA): TGCAGTGCTAGCCTGACAGGGACGAGCAATCAGCCCCAGCATTTT. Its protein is CSASLTGTSNQPQHF.

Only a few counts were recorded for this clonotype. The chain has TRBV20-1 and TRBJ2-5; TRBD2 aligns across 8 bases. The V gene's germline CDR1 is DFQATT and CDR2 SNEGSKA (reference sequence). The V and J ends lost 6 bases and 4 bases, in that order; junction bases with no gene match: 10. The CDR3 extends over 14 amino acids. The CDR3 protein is CSAGAGGGGETQYF. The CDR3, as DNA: TGCAGTGCGGGTGCGGGAGGCGGCGGAGAGACCCAGTACTTC.

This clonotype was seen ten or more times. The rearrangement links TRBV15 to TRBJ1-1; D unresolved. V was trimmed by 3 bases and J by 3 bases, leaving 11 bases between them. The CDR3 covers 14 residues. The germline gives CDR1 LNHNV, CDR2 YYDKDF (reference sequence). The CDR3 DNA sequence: TGTGCCACCAGCAGCCGGCTGGAGGACACTGAAGCTTTCTTT. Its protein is CATSSRLEDTEAFF.

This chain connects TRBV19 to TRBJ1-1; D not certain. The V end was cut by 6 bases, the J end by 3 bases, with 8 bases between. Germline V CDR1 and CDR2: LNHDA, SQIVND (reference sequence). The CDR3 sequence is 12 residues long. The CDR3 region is CASSQGHTEAFF. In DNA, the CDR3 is TGTGCCAGTAGCCAAGGACACACTGAAGCTTTCTTT.

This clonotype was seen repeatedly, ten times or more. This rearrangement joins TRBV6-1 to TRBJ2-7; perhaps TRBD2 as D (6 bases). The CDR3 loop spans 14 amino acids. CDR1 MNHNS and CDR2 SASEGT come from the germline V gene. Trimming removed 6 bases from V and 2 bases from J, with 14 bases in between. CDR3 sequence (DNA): TGTGCCAGCAGGGAGGAGGGCAGGGCCTACGAGCAGTACTTC. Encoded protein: CASREEGRAYEQYF.

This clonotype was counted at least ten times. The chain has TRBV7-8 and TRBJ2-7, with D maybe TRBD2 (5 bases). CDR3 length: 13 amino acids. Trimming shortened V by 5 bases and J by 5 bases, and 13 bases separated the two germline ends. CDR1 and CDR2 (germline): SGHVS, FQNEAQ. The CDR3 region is CASSAEALDEQYF. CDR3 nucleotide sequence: TGTGCCAGCAGCGCGGAGGCGTTAGACGAGCAGTACTTC.

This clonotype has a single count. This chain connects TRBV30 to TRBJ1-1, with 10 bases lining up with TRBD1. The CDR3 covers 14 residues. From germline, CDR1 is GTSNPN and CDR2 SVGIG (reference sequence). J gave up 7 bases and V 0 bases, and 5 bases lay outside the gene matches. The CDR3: CAWSVSGQGGEAFF. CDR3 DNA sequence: TGTGCCTGGAGTGTGAGTGGACAGGGGGGTGAAGCTTTCTTT.

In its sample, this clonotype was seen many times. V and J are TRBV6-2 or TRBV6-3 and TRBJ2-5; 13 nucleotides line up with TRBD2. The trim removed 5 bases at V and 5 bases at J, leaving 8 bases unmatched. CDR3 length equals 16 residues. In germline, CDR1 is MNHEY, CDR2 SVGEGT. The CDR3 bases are TGTGCCAGCAGTCGGCGACTAGCGGGAGGCGTTGAGACCCAGTACTTC. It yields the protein CASSRRLAGGVETQYF.

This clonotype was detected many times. The CDR3 sequence is CASSQERFGTNTEAFF. In DNA form, the CDR3 reads TGCGCCAGCAGCCAAGAGAGGTTCGGGACGAACACTGAAGCTTTCTTT. The chain carries TRBV4-3 and TRBJ1-1; possible D gene TRBD1, 5 bases. CDR1 is LGHNA and CDR2 is YSLEER in the germline V gene. The V end was cut by 0 bases, the J end by 1 base, with 12 bases between. This CDR3 has 16 residues.

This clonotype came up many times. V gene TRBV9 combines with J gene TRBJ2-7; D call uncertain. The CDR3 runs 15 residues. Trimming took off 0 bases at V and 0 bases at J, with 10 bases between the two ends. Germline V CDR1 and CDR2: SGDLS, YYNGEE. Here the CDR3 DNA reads TGTGCCAGCAGCGTAGCGCCAGCTCACTCCTACGAGCAGTACTTC. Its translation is CASSVAPAHSYEQYF.

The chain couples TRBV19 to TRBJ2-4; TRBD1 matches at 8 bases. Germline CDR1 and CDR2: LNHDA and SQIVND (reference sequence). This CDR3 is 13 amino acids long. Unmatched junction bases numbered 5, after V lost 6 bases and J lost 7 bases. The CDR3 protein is CASRRQGRNIQYF. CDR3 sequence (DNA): TGTGCCAGTAGGCGACAGGGGAGGAACATTCAGTACTTC. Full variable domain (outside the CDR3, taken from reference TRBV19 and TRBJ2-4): DGGITQSPKYLFRKEGQNVTLSCEQNLNHDAMYWYRQDPGQGLRLIYYSQIVNDFQKGDIAEGYSVSREKKESFPLTVTSAQKNPTAFYLCASRRQGRNIQYFGAGTRLSVL.

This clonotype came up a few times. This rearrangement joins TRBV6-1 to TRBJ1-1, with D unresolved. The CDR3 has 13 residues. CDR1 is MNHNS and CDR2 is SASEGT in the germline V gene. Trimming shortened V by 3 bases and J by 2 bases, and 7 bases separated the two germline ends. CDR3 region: CASSELPNTEAFF. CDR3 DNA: TGTGCCAGCAGTGAGCTGCCAAACACTGAAGCTTTCTTT.

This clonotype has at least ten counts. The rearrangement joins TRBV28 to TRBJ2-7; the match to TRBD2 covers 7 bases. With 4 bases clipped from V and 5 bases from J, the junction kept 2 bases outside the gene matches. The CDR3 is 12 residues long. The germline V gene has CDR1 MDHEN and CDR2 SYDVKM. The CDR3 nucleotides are TGTGCCAGCAGTTCGGGGGGTGACGAGCAGTACTTC. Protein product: CASSSGGDEQYF.

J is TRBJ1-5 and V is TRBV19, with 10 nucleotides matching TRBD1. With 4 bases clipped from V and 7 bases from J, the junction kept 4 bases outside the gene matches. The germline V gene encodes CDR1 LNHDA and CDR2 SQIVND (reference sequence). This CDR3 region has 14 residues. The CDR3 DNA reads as TGTGCCAGTAGTACGGACAGGGGGGACCAGCCCCAGCATTTT. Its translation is CASSTDRGDQPQHF.

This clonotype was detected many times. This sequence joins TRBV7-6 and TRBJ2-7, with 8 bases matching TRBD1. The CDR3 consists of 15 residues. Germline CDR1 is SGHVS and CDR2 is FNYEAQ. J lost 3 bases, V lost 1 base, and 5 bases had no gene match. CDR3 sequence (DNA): TGTGCCAGCAGCTTAGGGCGGGACAGGATCTACGAGCAGTACTTC. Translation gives CASSLGRDRIYEQYF.

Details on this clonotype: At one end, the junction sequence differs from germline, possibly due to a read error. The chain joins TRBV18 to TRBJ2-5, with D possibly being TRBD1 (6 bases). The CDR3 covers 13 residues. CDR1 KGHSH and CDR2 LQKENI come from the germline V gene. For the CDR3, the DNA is TGTACCAGCTCCCGACAGGTCCAAGAGACCCAGTACTTC. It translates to CTSSRQVQETQYF.

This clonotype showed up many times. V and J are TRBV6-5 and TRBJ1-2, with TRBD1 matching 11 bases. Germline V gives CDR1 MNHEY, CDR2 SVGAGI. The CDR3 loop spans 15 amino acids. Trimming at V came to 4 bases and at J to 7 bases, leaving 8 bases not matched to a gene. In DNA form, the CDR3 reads TGTGCCAGCAGTTCAAGGACAGGGGGCGCAGGTGGCTACACCTTC. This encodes CASSSRTGGAGGYTF.

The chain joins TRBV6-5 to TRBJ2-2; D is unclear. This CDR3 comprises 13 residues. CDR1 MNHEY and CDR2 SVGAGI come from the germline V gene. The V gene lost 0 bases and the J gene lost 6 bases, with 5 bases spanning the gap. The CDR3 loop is CASSYSGPGELFF. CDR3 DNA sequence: TGTGCCAGCAGTTACTCTGGCCCCGGGGAGCTGTTTTTT.